This TCR beta chain came from a study of neurological immune-mediated disorders. The making of cDNA relied on 5'RACE with 10-nucleotide random UMIs. TCRdb passed the 5' RACE reads through MiXCR, listing each CDR3 protein once. This table holds 25,000 to 35,000 distinct CDR3 sequences, less than 15% found once. Trimming pared 1 base from V and 5 bases from J, leaving 8 bases between. Germline CDR1 reads SGHDN; CDR2 reads FVKESK. CDR3 length: 14 residues. Time point in this sample: technical triplicate 2. There were 850,000 to 1,000,000 CD4+ or CD8+ T cells used in the sorted libraries. Whole-study results and caveats: HTLV-1-associated myelopathy displayed the greatest TCR clonal expansion, and multiple sclerosis exhibited the smallest, lower than that of healthy controls.

This clonotype was observed many times. The antigen remains unidentified. The rearrangement links TRBV14 to TRBJ1-4, with D perhaps matching TRBD1 (5 bases). The material sequenced was CD4+ T cells from blood. This clonotype originated in a female donor with HTLV-1-associated myelopathy (HAM/TSP). The CDR3 DNA reads TGTGCCAGCAGCCAAGCCGGGGGGAATGAAAAACTGTTTTTT. Translating gives CASSQAGGNEKLFF.